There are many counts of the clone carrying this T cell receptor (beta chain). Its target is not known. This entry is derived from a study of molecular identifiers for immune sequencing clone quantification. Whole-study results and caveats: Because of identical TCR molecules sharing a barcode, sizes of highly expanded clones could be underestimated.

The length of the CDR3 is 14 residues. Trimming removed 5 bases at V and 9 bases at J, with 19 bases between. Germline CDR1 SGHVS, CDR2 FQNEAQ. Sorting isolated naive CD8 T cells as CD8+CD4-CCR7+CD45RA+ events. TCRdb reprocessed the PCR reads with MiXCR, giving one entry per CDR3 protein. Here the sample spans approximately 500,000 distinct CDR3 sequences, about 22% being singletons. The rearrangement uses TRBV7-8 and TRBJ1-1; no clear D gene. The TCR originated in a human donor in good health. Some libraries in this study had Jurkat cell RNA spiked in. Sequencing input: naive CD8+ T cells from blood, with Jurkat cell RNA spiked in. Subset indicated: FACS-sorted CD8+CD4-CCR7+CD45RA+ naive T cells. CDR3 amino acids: CASSVENEPLQAFF. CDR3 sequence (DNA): TGTGCCAGCAGCGTCGAAAACGAGCCCTTGCAAGCTTTCTTT.